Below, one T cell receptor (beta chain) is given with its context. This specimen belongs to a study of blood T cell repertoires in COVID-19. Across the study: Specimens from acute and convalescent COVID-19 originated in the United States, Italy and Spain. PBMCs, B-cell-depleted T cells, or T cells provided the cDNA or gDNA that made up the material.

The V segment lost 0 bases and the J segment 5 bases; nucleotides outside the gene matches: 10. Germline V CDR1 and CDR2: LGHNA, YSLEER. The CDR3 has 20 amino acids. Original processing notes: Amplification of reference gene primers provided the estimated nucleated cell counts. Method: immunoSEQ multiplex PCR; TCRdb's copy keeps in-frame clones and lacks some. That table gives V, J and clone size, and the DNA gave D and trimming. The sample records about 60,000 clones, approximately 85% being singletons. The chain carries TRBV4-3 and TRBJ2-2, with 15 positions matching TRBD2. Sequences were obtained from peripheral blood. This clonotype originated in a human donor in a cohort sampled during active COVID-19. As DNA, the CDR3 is TGCGCCAGCAGCCAAGAACCGGGACTAGCGGGGGGATTTAGGACCGGGGAGCTGTTTTTT. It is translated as CASSQEPGLAGGFRTGELFF.